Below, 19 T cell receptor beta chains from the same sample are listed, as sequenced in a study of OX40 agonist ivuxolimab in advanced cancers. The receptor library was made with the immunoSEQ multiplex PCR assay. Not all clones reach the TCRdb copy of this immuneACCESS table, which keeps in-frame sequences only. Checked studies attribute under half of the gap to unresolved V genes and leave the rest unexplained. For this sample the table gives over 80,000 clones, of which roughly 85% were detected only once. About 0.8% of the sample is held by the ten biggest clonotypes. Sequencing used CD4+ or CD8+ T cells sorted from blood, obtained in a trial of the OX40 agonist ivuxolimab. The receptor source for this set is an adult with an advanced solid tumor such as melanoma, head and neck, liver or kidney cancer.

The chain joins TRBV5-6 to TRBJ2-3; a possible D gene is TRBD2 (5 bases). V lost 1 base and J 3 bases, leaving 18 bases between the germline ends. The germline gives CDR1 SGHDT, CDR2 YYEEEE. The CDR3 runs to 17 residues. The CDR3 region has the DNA TGTGCCAGCAGCTTGTTGCTGAGGCGGGTGGGGACAGATACGCAGTATTTT. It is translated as CASSLLLRRVGTDTQYF. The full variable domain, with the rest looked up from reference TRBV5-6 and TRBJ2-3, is DAGVTQSPTHLIKTRGQQVTLRCSPKSGHDTVSWYQQALGQGPQFIFQYYEEEERQRGNFPDRFSGHQFPNYSSELNVNALLLGDSALYLCASSLLLRRVGTDTQYFGPGTRLTVL.

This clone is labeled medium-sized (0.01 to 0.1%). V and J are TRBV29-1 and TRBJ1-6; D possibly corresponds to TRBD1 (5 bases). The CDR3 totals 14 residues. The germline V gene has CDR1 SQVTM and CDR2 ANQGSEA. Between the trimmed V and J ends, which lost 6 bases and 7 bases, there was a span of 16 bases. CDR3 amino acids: CSVERDGPNSPLHF. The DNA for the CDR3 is TGCAGCGTGGAAAGGGACGGGCCGAATTCACCCCTCCACTTT.

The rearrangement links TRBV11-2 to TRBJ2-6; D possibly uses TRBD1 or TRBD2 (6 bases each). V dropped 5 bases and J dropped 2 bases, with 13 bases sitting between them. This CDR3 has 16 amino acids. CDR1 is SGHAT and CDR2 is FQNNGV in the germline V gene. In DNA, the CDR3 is TGTGCCAGCAGCAATAACGGGGGCGCTGGGGCCAACGTCCTGACTTTC. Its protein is CASSNNGGAGANVLTF.

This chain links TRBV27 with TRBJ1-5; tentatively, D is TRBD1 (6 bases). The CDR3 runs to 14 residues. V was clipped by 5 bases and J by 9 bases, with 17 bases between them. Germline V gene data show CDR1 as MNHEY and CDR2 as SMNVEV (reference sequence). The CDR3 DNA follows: TGTGCCAGCAGTCTCAGGGAGACCAGGGGGCCCCAGCATTTT. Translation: CASSLRETRGPQHF.

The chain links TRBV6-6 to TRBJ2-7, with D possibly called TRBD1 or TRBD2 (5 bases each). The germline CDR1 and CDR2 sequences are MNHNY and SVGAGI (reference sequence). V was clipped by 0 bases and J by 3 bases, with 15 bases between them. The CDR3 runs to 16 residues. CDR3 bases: TGTGCCAGCAGTTACTCGCCCAGCTCGGGGCACTACGAGCAGTACTTC. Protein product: CASSYSPSSGHYEQYF.

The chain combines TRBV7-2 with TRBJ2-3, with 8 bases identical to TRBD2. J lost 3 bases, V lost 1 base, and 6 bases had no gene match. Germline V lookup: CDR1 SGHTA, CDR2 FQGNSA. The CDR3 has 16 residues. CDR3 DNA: TGTGCCAGCAGCTTAGGTAACGGGGGGGCTACAGATACGCAGTATTTT. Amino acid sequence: CASSLGNGGATDTQYF. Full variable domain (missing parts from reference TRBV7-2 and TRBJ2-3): GAGVSQSPSNKVTEKGKDVELRCDPISGHTALYWYRQSLGQGLEFLIYFQGNSAPDKSGLPSDRFSAERTGGSVSTLTIQRTQQEDSAVYLCASSLGNGGATDTQYFGPGTRLTVL.

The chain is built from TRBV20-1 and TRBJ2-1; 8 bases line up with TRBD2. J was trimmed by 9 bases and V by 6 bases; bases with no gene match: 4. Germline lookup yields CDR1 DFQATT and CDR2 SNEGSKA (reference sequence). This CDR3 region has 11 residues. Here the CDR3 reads CSAGTSFEQFF. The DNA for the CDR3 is TGCAGTGCCGGGACTAGTTTTGAGCAGTTCTTC.

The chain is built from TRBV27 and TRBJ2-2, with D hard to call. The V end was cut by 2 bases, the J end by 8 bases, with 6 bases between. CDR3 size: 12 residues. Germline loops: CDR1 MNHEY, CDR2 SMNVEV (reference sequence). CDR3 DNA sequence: TGTGCCAGCAGTTTAAATAATGGGGAGCTGTTTTTT. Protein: CASSLNNGELFF.

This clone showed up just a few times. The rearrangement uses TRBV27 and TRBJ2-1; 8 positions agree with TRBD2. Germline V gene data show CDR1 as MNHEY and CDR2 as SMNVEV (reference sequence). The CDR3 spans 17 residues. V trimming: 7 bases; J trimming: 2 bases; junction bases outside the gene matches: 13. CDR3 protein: CASNLYGVRGAYNEQFF. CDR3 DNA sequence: TGTGCCAGCAATCTTTACGGGGTGCGGGGGGCCTACAATGAGCAGTTCTTC.

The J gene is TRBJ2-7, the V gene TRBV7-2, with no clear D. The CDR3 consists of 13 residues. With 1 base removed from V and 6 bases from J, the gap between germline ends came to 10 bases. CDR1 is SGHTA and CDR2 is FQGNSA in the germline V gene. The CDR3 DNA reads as TGTGCCAGCAGCTTAGTTTGGAGCCGCGAGCAGTACTTC. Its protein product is CASSLVWSREQYF.

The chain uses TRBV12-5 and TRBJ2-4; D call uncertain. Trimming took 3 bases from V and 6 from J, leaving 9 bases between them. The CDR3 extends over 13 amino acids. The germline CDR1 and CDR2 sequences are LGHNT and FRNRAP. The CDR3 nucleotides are TGTGCTAGTGGTTTAAACAGACTAAACATTCAGTACTTC. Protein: CASGLNRLNIQYF. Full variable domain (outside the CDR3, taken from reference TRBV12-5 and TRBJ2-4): DARVTQTPRHKVTEMGQEVTMRCQPILGHNTVFWYRQTMMQGLELLAYFRNRAPLDDSGMPKDRFSAEMPDATLATLKIQPSEPRDSAVYFCASGLNRLNIQYFGAGTRLSVL.

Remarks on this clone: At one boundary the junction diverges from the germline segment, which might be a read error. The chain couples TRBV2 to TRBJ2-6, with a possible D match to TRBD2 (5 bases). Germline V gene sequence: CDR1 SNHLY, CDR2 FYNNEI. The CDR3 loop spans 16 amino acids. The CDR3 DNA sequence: TGTGCCAGCATTGAAACGGGGTCTGCAGGGGCCAACGTCCTGACTTTC. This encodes CASIETGSAGANVLTF. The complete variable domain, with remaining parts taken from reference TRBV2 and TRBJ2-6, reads EPEVTQTPSHQVTQMGQEVILRCVPISNHLYFYWYRQILGQKVEFLVSFYNNEISEKSEIFDDQFSVERPDGSNFTLKIRSTKLEDSAMYFCASIETGSAGANVLTFGAGSRLTVL.

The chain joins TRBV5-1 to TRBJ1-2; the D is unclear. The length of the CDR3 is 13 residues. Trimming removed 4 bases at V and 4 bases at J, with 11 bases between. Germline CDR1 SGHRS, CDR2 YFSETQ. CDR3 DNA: TGCGCCAGCAGCCCCGGACGACTCTATGGCTACACCTTC. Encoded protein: CASSPGRLYGYTF.

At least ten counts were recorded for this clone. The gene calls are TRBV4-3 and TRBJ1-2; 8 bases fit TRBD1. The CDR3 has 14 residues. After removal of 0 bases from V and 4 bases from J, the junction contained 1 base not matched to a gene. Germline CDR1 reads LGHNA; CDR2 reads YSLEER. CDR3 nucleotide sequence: TGCGCCAGCAGCCAAGACGGACAGGGCTATGGCTACACCTTC. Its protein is CASSQDGQGYGYTF.

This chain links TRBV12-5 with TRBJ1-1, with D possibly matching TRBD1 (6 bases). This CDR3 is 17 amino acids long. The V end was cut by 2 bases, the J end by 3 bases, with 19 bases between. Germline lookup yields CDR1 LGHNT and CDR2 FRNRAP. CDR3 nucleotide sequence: TGTGCTAGTGGTTTGCTATTACAGGGAACGAGAGACACTGAAGCTTTCTTT. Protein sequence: CASGLLLQGTRDTEAFF.

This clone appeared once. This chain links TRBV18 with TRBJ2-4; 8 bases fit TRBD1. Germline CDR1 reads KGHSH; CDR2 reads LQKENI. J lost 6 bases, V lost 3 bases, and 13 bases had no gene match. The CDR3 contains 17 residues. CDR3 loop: CASSPYSMTGAGNIQYF. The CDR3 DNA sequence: TGTGCCAGCTCACCTTACTCAATGACAGGGGCAGGAAACATTCAGTACTTC. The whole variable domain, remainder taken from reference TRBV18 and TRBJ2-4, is NAGVMQNPRHLVRRRGQEARLRCSPMKGHSHVYWYRQLPEEGLKFMVYLQKENIIDESGMPKERFSAEFPKEGPSILRIQQVVRGDSAAYFCASSPYSMTGAGNIQYFGAGTRLSVL.

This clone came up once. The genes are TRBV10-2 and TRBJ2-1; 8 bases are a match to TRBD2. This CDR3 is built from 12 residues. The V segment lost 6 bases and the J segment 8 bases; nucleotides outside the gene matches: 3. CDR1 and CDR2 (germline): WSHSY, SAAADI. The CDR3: CASSGGAYEQFF. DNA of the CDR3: TGCGCCAGCAGCGGGGGGGCGTATGAGCAGTTCTTC.

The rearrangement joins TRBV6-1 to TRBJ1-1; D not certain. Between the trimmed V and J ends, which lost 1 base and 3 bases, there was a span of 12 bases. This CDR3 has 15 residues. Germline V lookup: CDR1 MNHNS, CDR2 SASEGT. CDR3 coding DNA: TGTGCCAGCAGTGAAGTTTTAGGAAGGCACACTGAAGCTTTCTTT. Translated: CASSEVLGRHTEAFF.

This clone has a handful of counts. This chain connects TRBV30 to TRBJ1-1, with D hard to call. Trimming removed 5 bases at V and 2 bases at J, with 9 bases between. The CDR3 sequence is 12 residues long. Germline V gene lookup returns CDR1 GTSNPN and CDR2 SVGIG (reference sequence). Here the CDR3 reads CAWRTVNTEAFF. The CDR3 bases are TGTGCCTGGCGGACCGTTAACACTGAAGCTTTCTTT. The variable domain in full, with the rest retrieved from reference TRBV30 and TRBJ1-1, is SQTIHQWPATLVQPVGSPLSLECTVEGTSNPNLYWYRQAAGRGLQLLFYSVGIGQISSEVPQNLSASRPQDRQFILSSKKLLLSDSGFYLCAWRTVNTEAFFGQGTRLTVV.